These 5 T cell receptor beta chains came from one sample sequenced in a study of response to subunit inactivated influenza vaccine. MiXCR, applied by TCRdb to the RT-PCR reads, yields one record per CDR3 protein. The profile shows roughly 790,000 distinct CDR3 sequences, around 21% of them singletons. Sequencing used PBMCs from blood, obtained 4 to 6 days after vaccination. The receptor set was obtained from a man aged 50-60 years who received an inactivated influenza vaccine.

The chain carries TRBV6-1 and TRBJ1-6; the D is unclear. The CDR3 consists of 16 residues. The germline gives CDR1 MNHNS, CDR2 SASEGT. V shed 1 base and J shed 10 bases, with 17 bases lying between them. The CDR3 is CASSEVAAPRGSPLHF. CDR3 sequence (DNA): TGTGCCAGCAGTGAAGTCGCAGCCCCTCGCGGGTCACCCCTCCACTTT.

The table lists this clonotype with a few counts. CDR3 coding DNA: TGTGCCATCAGTGAAGGCAGGGAGGCTATGCAGTATTTT. It specifies CAISEGREAMQYF. The V call is TRBV10-3, the J call TRBJ2-3, with D possibly being TRBD2 (6 bases). The germline gives CDR1 ENHRY, CDR2 SYGVKD. Trimming pared 3 bases from V and 11 bases from J, leaving 15 bases between. The CDR3 extends over 13 amino acids.

The genes are TRBV20-1 and TRBJ2-5, with D perhaps matching TRBD2 (6 bases). Trimming removed 2 bases at V and 4 bases at J, with 8 bases between. Germline lookup yields CDR1 DFQATT and CDR2 SNEGSKA (reference sequence). The CDR3 is made up of 12 amino acids. The CDR3 is CSARLAPETQYF. Here the CDR3 DNA reads TGCAGTGCTAGACTAGCGCCAGAGACCCAGTACTTC.

The chain has TRBV7-2 and TRBJ2-1; the match to TRBD2 covers 10 bases. J lost 6 bases, V lost 2 bases, and 7 bases had no gene match. This CDR3 is built from 16 residues. Germline CDR1 and CDR2: SGHTA and FQGNSA. CDR3 sequence reads: CASSLKRGGLVNEQFF. CDR3 in DNA: TGTGCCAGCAGCTTAAAGCGGGGGGGCCTCGTCAATGAGCAGTTCTTC.

V gene TRBV3-1 combines with J gene TRBJ2-5; 8 bases are shared with TRBD1. Germline CDR1 reads LGHDT; CDR2 reads YNNKEL (reference sequence). The CDR3 runs 17 residues. J was trimmed by 3 bases and V by 1 base; bases with no gene match: 10. The CDR3 loop reads CASSQVFLQGAKETQYF. The CDR3 nucleotides read TGTGCCAGCAGCCAAGTCTTTCTTCAGGGGGCGAAAGAGACCCAGTACTTC.